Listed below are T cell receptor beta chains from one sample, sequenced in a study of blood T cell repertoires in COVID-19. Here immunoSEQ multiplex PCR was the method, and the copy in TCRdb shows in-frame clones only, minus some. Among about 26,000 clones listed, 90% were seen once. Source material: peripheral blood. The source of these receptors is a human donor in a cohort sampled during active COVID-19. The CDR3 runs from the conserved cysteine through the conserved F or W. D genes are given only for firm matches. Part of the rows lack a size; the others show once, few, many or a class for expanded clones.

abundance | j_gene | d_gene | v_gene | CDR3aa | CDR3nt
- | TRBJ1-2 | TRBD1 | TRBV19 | CASSREDRRHGYTF | TGTGCCAGTAGTAGGGAGGACAGGAGACATGGCTACACCTTC
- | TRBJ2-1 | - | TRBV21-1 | CASSKPGRQRGLAGNYNEQFF | TGTGCCAGCAGCAAACCGGGACGTCAAAGGGGGCTAGCGGGGAACTACAATGAGCAGTTCTTC
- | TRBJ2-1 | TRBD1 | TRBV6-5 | CASSYPGTAVNNEQFF | TGTGCCAGCAGTTACCCTGGGACAGCAGTAAACAATGAGCAGTTCTTC
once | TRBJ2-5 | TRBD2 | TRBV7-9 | CASSSRPGLGEVETQYF | TGTGCCAGCAGCTCCCGACCGGGACTAGGGGAAGTGGAGACCCAGTACTTC
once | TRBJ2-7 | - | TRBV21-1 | CASSKDRREATYEQYF | TGTGCCAGCAGCAAAGACAGACGGGAGGCCACCTACGAGCAGTACTTC
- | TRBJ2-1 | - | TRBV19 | CASSINGYNEQFF | TGTGCCAGTAGTATTAACGGTTACAATGAGCAGTTCTTC
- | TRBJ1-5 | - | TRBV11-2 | CASSLEGQGWQPQHF | TGTGCCAGCAGCTTAGAGGGGCAGGGGTGGCAGCCCCAGCATTTT
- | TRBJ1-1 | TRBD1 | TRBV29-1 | CSAGTGARGTEAFF | TGCAGCGCCGGGACAGGGGCCAGGGGCACTGAAGCTTTCTTT
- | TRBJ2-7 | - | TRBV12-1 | CASSFPQDEQYF | TGTGCCAGCAGCTTTCCGCAGGACGAGCAGTACTTC
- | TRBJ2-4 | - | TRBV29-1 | CSAEQGNIQYF | TGCAGCGCTGAGCAGGGAAACATTCAGTACTTC
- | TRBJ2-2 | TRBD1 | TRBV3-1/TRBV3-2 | CASSPQGQGTGELFF | TGTGCCAGCAGCCCCCAGGGACAGGGTACCGGGGAGCTGTTTTTT
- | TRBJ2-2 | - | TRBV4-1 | CASSGFLGGVIPGELFF | TGCGCCAGCAGCGGTTTCCTCGGGGGAGTAATCCCCGGGGAGCTGTTTTTT
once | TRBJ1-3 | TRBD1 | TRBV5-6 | CASRRAGTGGSNTIYF | TGTGCCAGCAGAAGAGCAGGGACAGGGGGCTCGAACACCATATATTTT
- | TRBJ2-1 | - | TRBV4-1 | CASSHPGGGINEQFF | TGCGCCAGCAGCCACCCTGGAGGAGGGATCAATGAGCAGTTCTTC
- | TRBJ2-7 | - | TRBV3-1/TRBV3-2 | CASSQNRDLTQGQYF | TGTGCCAGCAGCCAAAACAGGGATCTCACCCAGGGGCAGTACTTC
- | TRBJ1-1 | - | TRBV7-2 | CASSPRAGQQNTEAFF | TGTGCCAGCAGCCCCCGGGCCGGACAGCAGAACACTGAAGCTTTCTTT
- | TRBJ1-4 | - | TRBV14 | CASSRGEKLFF | TGTGCCAGCAGCCGAGGAGAAAAACTGTTTTTT
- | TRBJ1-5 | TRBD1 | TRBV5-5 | CASSQTGGTPGQPQHF | TGTGCCAGCAGCCAAACAGGGGGGACTCCAGGGCAGCCCCAGCATTTT
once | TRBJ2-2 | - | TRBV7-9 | CASSPPPGSNTGELFF | TGTGCCAGCAGCCCCCCCCCGGGTTCGAACACCGGGGAGCTGTTTTTT
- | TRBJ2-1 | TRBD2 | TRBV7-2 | CASSPGTSGRRNEQFF | TGTGCCAGCAGCCCCGGGACTAGCGGGAGGCGGAATGAGCAGTTCTTC
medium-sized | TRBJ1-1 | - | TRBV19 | CASSLKGGARAFF | TGTGCCAGTAGTCTTAAAGGGGGGGCGCGGGCTTTCTTT
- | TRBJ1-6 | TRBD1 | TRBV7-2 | CASSLARTGGLNSPLHF | TGTGCCAGCAGCTTAGCTCGGACAGGGGGCCTTAATTCACCCCTCCACTTT
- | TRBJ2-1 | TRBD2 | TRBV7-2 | CASSLLGLAVDNEQFF | TGTGCCAGCAGCTTATTAGGACTAGCGGTGGACAATGAGCAGTTCTTC
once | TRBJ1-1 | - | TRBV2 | CASSGQMNTEAFF | TGTGCCAGCAGTGGACAAATGAACACTGAAGCTTTCTTT
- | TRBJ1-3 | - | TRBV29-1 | CSVEGANSGNTIYF | TGCAGCGTTGAAGGCGCCAACTCTGGAAACACCATATATTTT
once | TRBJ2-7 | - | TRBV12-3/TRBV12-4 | CASSLFQGHEQYF | TGTGCCAGCAGTTTATTCCAGGGCCACGAGCAGTACTTC
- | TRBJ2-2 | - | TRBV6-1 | CATSGLRNTGELFF | TGTGCCACCTCGGGACTTAGGAACACCGGGGAGCTGTTTTTT
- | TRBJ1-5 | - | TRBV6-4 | CASKGGNQPQHF | TGTGCCAGCAAAGGGGGCAATCAGCCCCAGCATTTT
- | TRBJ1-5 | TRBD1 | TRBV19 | CASSSTGWGQPQHF | TGTGCCAGTAGTTCGACAGGGTGGGGTCAGCCCCAGCATTTT
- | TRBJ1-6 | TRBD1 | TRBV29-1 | CSVGDRPESPLHF | TGCAGCGTAGGGGACAGACCAGAATCACCCCTCCACTTT
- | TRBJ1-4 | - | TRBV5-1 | CASSLKGDGEKLFF | TGCGCCAGCAGCTTAAAGGGAGACGGTGAAAAACTGTTTTTT
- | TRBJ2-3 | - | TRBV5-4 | CASSPGAGGRGGDTQYF | TGTGCCAGCAGCCCTGGCGCGGGCGGGAGAGGGGGAGATACGCAGTATTTT
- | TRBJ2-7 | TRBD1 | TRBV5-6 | CASSLAVVDGTGTSYEQYF | TGTGCCAGCAGCTTGGCCGTTGTAGATGGGACAGGTACTTCCTACGAGCAGTACTTC
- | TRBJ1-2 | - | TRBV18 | CASSPLGDGYTF | TGTGCCAGCTCACCACTAGGGGATGGCTACACCTTC
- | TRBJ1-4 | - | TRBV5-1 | CASSSGVYGTNEKLFF | TGCGCCAGCAGTTCAGGGGTTTATGGAACTAATGAAAAACTGTTTTTT
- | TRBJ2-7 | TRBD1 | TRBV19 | CASSTSGTGGSYEQYF | TGTGCCAGTAGTACCTCCGGGACAGGGGGCTCCTACGAGCAGTACTTC
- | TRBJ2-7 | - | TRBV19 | CASSTPTDQDEQYF | TGTGCCAGTAGTACCCCGACAGATCAGGACGAGCAGTACTTC
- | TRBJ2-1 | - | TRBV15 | CATSRAPGVNEQFF | TGTGCCACCAGCAGAGCCCCGGGAGTCAATGAGCAGTTCTTC
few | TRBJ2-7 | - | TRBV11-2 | CASSLEVGYEQYF | TGTGCCAGCAGCTTAGAGGTCGGGTACGAGCAGTACTTC
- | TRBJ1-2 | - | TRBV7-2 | CASSPGVGGPLGYTF | TGTGCCAGCAGCCCCGGGGTGGGGGGGCCCCTTGGCTACACCTTC
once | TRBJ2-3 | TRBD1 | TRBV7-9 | CASNQQGFTDTQYF | TGTGCCAGCAACCAACAGGGGTTCACAGATACGCAGTATTTT
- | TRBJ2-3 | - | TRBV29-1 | CSAQWELIDTQYF | TGCAGCGCCCAATGGGAGCTCATAGATACGCAGTATTTT
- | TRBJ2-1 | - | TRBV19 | CASSILGNEQFF | TGTGCCAGTAGTATCCTCGGCAATGAGCAGTTCTTC